This record looks at one T cell receptor beta chain sequence and its context. No antigen is known for it. Amplification of TCR beta CDR3 regions was performed using RNA transcripts as template. HTBI primers were used for first-round RT-PCR of the TCR CDR3. TCRdb recomputed calls from the multiplex PCR reads with MiXCR, one row per CDR3 protein. Of more than 350,000 distinct CDR3 sequences listed, around 15% are singletons. These data come from a study of T cells in Graves' hyperthyroidism and ophthalmopathy. Study context: Peripheral blood was drawn at first diagnosis, prior to all treatment. Whole-study findings and limits: Most clonotypes expanded in thyroid above 0.001 were likewise present in blood.

Uncontrolled infection, other autoimmune disease, pregnancy or lactation excluded patients. In making diagnoses, clinical symptoms, serum thyroxine and TRAb, thyroid ultrasound and orbital computed tomography were all used. The CDR3 sequence is 14 residues long. CDR1 and CDR2 (germline): WNHNN, SYGVQD (reference sequence). The V and J ends lost 4 bases and 8 bases respectively, with 12 bases between them. The sequenced sample consisted of blood. The clonotype comes from a woman aged 55-75 years with Graves' ophthalmopathy. The chain is built from TRBV10-1 and TRBJ1-6; tentatively, D is TRBD1 (6 bases). CDR3 bases: TGCGCCAGCAGTGCGAGCAGGGGCGATTCACCCCTCCACTTT. Translation gives CASSASRGDSPLHF.